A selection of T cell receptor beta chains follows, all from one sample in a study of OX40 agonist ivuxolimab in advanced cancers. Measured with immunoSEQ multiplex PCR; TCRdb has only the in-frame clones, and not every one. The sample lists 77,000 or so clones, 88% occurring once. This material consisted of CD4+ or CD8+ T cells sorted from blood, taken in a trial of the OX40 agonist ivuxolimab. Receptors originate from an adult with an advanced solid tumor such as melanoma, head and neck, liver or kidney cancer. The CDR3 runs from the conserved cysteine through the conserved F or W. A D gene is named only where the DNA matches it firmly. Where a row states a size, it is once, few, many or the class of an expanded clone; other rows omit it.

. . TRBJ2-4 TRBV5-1 TGCGCCAGCAGCCTCATTCGCGGTGGAGTCCCAGCCAAAAACATTCAGTACTTC CASSLIRGGVPAKNIQYF
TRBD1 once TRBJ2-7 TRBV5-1 TGCGCCAGCAGCGGACAGGGCCACGAGCAGTACTTC CASSGQGHEQYF
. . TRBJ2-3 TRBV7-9 TGTGCCAGCAGCTTATCCTCAACCGGCACAGATACGCAGTATTTT CASSLSSTGTDTQYF
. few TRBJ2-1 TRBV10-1 TGCGCCAGCAGTGAAGGCGGATCGTACAATGAGCAGTTCTTC CASSEGGSYNEQFF
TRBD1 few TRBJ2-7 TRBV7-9 TGTGCCAGCAGCCAACCCGGGACAGGGGCCTCCGAGCAGTACTTC CASSQPGTGASEQYF
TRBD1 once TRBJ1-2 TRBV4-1 TGCGCCAGCAGCCAAGATGAAGTGGGGACAGGGGTGGGGGGCTACACCTTC CASSQDEVGTGVGGYTF
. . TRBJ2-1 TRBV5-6 TGTGCCAGCAGCTTCAGGGGGGGCTACGCCTCCTCCTACAATGAGCAGTTCTTC CASSFRGGYASSYNEQFF
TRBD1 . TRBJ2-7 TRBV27 TGTGCCAGCAGTTTATCGGCACAGGGGGCCGGGTACGAGCAGTACTTC CASSLSAQGAGYEQYF
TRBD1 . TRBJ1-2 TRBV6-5 TGTGCCAGCAGTCAGGGGGGTGGCTACACCTTC CASSQGGGYTF
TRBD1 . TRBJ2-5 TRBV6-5 TGTGCCAGCAACCTCGACAGGGCCGTGGGAGAGACCCAGTACTTC CASNLDRAVGETQYF
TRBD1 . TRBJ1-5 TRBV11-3 TGTGCCAGCAGTACAGACAGGGTGGGTCAGCCCCAGCATTTT CASSTDRVGQPQHF
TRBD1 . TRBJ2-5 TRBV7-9 TGTGCCGCCGGGACAGGCCAAGAGACCCAGTACTTC CAAGTGQETQYF
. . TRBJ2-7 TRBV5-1 TGCGCCAGCAGCTCCCGGACCACGAACTACGAGCAGTACTTC CASSSRTTNYEQYF
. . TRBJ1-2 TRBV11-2 TGTGCCAGCAGCTTAGTTCTGGTAGGGACCGGTGGCTACACCTTC CASSLVLVGTGGYTF
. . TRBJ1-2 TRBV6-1 TGTGCCAGCAGTGAAGCTTCCGAGGGCAACTATGGCTACACCTTC CASSEASEGNYGYTF
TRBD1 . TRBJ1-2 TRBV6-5 TGTGCCAGCAGTCCGGACCAGGGGGCTTACGGCTACACCTTC CASSPDQGAYGYTF
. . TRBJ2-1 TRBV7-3 TGTGCCAGCAGCACCCTTAGCTCCTACAATGAGCAGTTCTTC CASSTLSSYNEQFF
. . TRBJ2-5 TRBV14 TGTGCCAGCAGCCCTAATCTAGCGGAGACCCAGTACTTC CASSPNLAETQYF
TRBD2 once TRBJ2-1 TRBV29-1 TGCAGCGTCGGAACCGGGGGGGACGCGTTCTTC CSVGTGGDAFF
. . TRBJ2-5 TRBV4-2 TGTGCCAGCAGCCAAGAAGGGGCTAGCGTCCAAGAGACCCAGTACTTC CASSQEGASVQETQYF
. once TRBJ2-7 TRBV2 TGTGCCAGCAGTTCCAGGGGCGAGAGCTCCTACGAGCAGTACTTC CASSSRGESSYEQYF
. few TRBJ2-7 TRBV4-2 TGTGCCAGCAGCCAAGACGGCAGGGACACCGAGCAGTACTTC CASSQDGRDTEQYF
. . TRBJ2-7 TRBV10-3 TGTGCCATCAGGGAGAATTCCTACGAGCAGTACTTC CAIRENSYEQYF
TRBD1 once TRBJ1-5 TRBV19 TGTGCCAGTAGTATAGGAAGGACAGGGGGATTTAGCAATCAGCCCCAGCATTTT CASSIGRTGGFSNQPQHF